This TCR beta chain was found in a study of blood T cells in healthy people across ages. Primed by a sample-barcoded 5' primer and a J-beta primer mix, a second PCR proceeded for 7 to 11 cycles. TCRdb reanalysed the 5' RACE reads using MiXCR and keeps one entry per CDR3 protein. In the table there are 800,000 to 1,300,000 distinct CDR3 sequences, roughly 24% of which are singletons. The junction had 5 bases not matched to a gene; V was cut back by 2 bases and J by 7 bases. CDR1 and CDR2 from the germline V gene are DFQATT and SNEGSKA (reference sequence). This CDR3 is 14 amino acids long. These data were also filed under a second study, of T cells of mothers and their children. That source reports: Detection of persistent microchimeric T cell clones did not occur.

This receptor was identified in a girl aged 2 to 9 in good health. What was sequenced was blood. The chain is built from TRBV20-1 and TRBJ1-4; 9 bases align to TRBD1. The CDR3 reads CSARKGQGSEKLFF. CDR3 DNA sequence: TGCAGTGCTAGAAAGGGACAGGGAAGTGAAAAACTGTTTTTT.